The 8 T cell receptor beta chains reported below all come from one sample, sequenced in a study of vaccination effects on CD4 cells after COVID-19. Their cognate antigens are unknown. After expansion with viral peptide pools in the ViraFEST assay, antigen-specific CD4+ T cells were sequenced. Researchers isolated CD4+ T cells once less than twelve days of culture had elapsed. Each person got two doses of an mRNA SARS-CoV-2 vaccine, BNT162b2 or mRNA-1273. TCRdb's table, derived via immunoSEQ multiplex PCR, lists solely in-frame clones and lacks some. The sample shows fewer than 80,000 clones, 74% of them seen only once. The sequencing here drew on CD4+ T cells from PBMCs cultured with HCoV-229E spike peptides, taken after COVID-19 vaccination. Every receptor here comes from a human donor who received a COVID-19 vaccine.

The CDR3 DNA reads as TGTGCCAGCAGCCAAGGAGAGGGATCACCCCTCCACTTT. Its translation is CASSQGEGSPLHF. The V call is TRBV3-1 (or the pseudogene TRBV3-2), the J call TRBJ1-6; no firm D call. This CDR3 region has 13 residues. Germline values: CDR1 LGHDT, CDR2 YNNKEL (reference sequence). V lost 1 base and J 10 bases, leaving 8 bases between the germline ends.

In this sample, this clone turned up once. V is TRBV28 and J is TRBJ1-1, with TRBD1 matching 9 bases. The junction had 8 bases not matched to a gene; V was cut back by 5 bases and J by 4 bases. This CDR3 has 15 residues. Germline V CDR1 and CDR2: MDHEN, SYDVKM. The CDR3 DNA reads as TGTGCCAGCAGTACCGGGGGACAGGGAGGCACTGAAGCTTTCTTT. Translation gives CASSTGGQGGTEAFF.

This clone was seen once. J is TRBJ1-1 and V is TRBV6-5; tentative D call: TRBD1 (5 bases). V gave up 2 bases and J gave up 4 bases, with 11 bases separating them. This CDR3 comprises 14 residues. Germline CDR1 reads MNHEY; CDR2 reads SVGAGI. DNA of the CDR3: TGTGCCAGCAGTTACCGAGGGGACGGCACTGAAGCTTTCTTT. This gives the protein CASSYRGDGTEAFF.

CDR3 bases: TGTGCCAGCATTCAGGGCGACCCCCAAGAGACCCAGTACTTC. Translation: CASIQGDPQETQYF. The V gene is TRBV27, the J gene TRBJ2-5, with D possibly being TRBD1 (5 bases). Germline V gene sequence: CDR1 MNHEY, CDR2 SMNVEV (reference sequence). V shed 7 bases and J shed 1 base, with 13 bases lying between them. CDR3 length: 14 amino acids.

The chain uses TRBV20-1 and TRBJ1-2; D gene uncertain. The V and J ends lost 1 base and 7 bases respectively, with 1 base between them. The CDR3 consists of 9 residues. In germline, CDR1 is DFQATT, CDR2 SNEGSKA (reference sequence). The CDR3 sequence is CSARGGYTF. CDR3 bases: TGCAGTGCTAGAGGTGGCTACACCTTC.

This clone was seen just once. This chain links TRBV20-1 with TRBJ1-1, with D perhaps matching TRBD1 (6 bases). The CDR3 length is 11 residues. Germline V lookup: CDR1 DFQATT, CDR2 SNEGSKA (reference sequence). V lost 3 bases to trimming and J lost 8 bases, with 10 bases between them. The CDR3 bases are TGCAGTGCTAGTCAGGGGATAGAAGCTTTCTTT. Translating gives CSASQGIEAFF.

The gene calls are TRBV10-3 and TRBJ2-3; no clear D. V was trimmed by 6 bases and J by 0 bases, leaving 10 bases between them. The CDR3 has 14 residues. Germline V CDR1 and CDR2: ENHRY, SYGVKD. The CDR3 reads CAIRNPMSTDTQYF. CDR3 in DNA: TGTGCCATCAGGAACCCAATGAGCACAGATACGCAGTATTTT.

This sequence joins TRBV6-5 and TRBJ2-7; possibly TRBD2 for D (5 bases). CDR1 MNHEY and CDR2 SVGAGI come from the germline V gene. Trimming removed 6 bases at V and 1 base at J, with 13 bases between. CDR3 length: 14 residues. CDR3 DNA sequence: TGTGCCAGCAGCTACAACCCGGGGTCCTACGAGCAGTACGTC. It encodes CASSYNPGSYEQYV.